What follows are 6 T cell receptor beta chains derived from one specimen sequenced in a study of Graves' ophthalmopathy and Graves' hyperthyroidism (dated by TCRdb to about 2018). Sequencing was performed on an Illumina HiSeq 2000. For repertoire sequencing, the TCR beta CDR3 regions were amplified from RNA transcripts. The first round was an RT-PCR using HTBI primers with the Qiagen OneStep RT-PCR kit, and this first round was followed by a second-round multiplex PCR, then size selection and purification. TCRdb handled the public reads itself, with Q25 trimming in fastp and clone calling in MiXCR, and kept productive beta chains. Rows with one shared CDR3 protein collapse into an entry with the most common genes and DNA. This sample has a few hundred thousand distinct CDR3 sequences in its table, and about 15% of those were observed once. 2.4% of the sample belongs to the ten largest clones. Sequenced: peripheral blood. The source is an adult woman with stable Graves' hyperthyroidism.

This clonotype was seen at least ten times. The rearrangement links TRBV6-2 or TRBV6-3 to TRBJ2-5; D could derive from TRBD1 or TRBD2 (5 bases each). This CDR3 is 15 amino acids long. Trimming pared 6 bases from V and 3 bases from J, leaving 17 bases between. Per the germline V gene, CDR1 is MNHEY and CDR2 is SVGEGT. The CDR3 nucleotides read TGTGCCAGCAGAAAAAGACCGGGGCCAGAAGAGACCCAGTACTTC. Its translation: CASRKRPGPEETQYF.

This clonotype was detected ten times or more. CDR3 protein: CASSPSSLAGQETQYF. CDR3 DNA: TGTGCCAGCTCACCAAGTTCGCTAGCTGGGCAAGAGACCCAGTACTTC. J is TRBJ2-5 and V is TRBV18, with a tentative D call TRBD2 (5 bases). There are 16 residues in the CDR3. Germline CDR1 and CDR2: KGHSH and LQKENI. The germline V and J ends were trimmed by 2 bases and 2 bases, with 15 bases remaining between them.

This clonotype was seen at least ten times. The chain links TRBV24-1 to TRBJ2-7; maybe TRBD2 (5 bases). This CDR3 is 13 amino acids long. Germline-derived CDR1 and CDR2 are KGHDR and SFDVKD. V lost 5 bases to trimming and J lost 1 base, with 8 bases between them. As DNA, the CDR3 is TGTGCCACCAGTGGCCGGGAATCCTACGAGCAGTACTTC. This translates into CATSGRESYEQYF.

This clonotype appeared many times. The J gene is TRBJ1-2, the V gene TRBV4-1, with TRBD1 as a possible D gene (6 bases). CDR3 size: 14 residues. V lost 3 bases and J 5 bases, leaving 13 bases between the germline ends. CDR1 and CDR2 from the germline V gene are MGHRA and YSYEKL. The CDR3 loop reads CASSHPGQKYGYTF. DNA of the CDR3: TGCGCCAGCAGCCATCCGGGACAAAAATATGGCTACACCTTC.

This clonotype was observed many times. The V gene is TRBV5-1, the J gene TRBJ2-5, with D hard to call. The CDR3 sequence is 12 residues long. Trimming stripped 0 bases from V and 5 bases from J, with 5 bases between. Germline V gene data show CDR1 as SGHRS and CDR2 as YFSETQ. CDR3 loop: CASSLGTETQYF. Written as DNA, the CDR3 is TGCGCCAGCAGCTTGGGGACGGAGACCCAGTACTTC.

In its sample, this clonotype was seen many times. This sequence joins TRBV25-1 and TRBJ2-5; maybe TRBD1 (6 bases). V shed 4 bases and J shed 3 bases, with 12 bases lying between them. Germline V gene sequence: CDR1 MGHDK, CDR2 SYGVNS. The CDR3 has 14 residues. The CDR3 DNA reads as TGTGCCAGCAGTGGCCTGGACAGAGAAGAGACCCAGTACTTC. Its protein product is CASSGLDREETQYF.